Each of the 30 T cell receptor beta chains below was sequenced from the same sample in a study of PD-1 blockade in classical Hodgkin lymphoma. Produced via immunoSEQ multiplex PCR; TCRdb's table is partial and in-frame only. The profile shows about 50,000 clones, around 90% of them singletons. After autologous stem cell transplantation all patients relapsed, and prior brentuximab vedotin exposure differed between cohorts. The sample was peripheral blood mononuclear cells (PBMCs), taken before the second cycle of nivolumab. The receptors were sampled from a human donor with classical Hodgkin lymphoma.

The chain links TRBV7-9 to TRBJ1-4, with D possibly matching TRBD1 (6 bases). The germline V and J ends were trimmed by 5 bases and 1 base, with 11 bases remaining between them. Germline loops: CDR1 SEHNR, CDR2 FQNEAQ (reference sequence). The CDR3 loop spans 15 amino acids. CDR3 residues: CASSLKQGTNEKLFF. The CDR3 DNA follows: TGTGCCAGCAGCCTGAAACAGGGAACTAATGAAAAACTGTTTTTT. Full variable domain (rest looked up from reference TRBV7-9 and TRBJ1-4): DTGVSQNPRHKITKRGQNVTFRCDPISEHNRLYWYRQTLGQGPEFLTYFQNEAQLEKSRLLSDRFSAERPKGSFSTLEIQRTEQGDSAMYLCASSLKQGTNEKLFFGSGTQLSVL.

In its sample, this clone was seen once. The chain uses TRBV11-3 and TRBJ2-5, with TRBD1 matching over 9 bases. J gave up 1 base and V 4 bases, and 4 bases lay outside the gene matches. There are 15 residues in the CDR3. Germline V gene data show CDR1 as SGHNT and CDR2 as YENEEA. CDR3 bases: TGTGCCAGCAGCTCCGGGACAGGGATCCAAGAGACCCAGTACTTC. It translates to CASSSGTGIQETQYF.

The rearrangement joins TRBV28 to TRBJ2-4; TRBD2 matches at 8 bases. V shed 5 bases, J shed 3 bases, and the junction held 9 bases outside the gene matches. The germline V gene encodes CDR1 MDHEN and CDR2 SYDVKM. This CDR3 comprises 16 residues. The CDR3 sequence: CASSASGGPVKNIQYF. CDR3 bases: TGTGCCAGCAGTGCTTCGGGGGGGCCTGTCAAAAACATTCAGTACTTC. Together with reference TRBV28 and TRBJ2-4, the CDR3 gives the full variable domain: DVKVTQSSRYLVKRTGEKVFLECVQDMDHENMFWYRQDPGLGLRLIYFSYDVKMKEKGDIPEGYSVSREKKERFSLILESASTNQTSMYLCASSASGGPVKNIQYFGAGTRLSVL.

The CDR3 loop is CASSLDGATNEKLFF. CDR3 nucleotide sequence: TGCGCCAGCAGCTTGGACGGAGCAACTAATGAAAAACTGTTTTTT. The chain is built from TRBV5-1 and TRBJ1-4, with D hard to call. The CDR3 spans 15 residues. CDR1 is SGHRS, CDR2 YFSETQ, per germline. Trimming took 0 bases from V and 0 from J, leaving 6 bases between them.

The chain links TRBV7-6 to TRBJ2-1; 13 nucleotides align to TRBD2. From germline, CDR1 is SGHVS and CDR2 FNYEAQ. CDR3 length: 18 residues. V lost 9 bases to trimming and J lost 0 bases; unmatched junction nucleotides: 11. The CDR3 DNA reads as TGTGCCAGTCCCTGGGGGACTAGCGGGGCAGACTCCTACAATGAGCAGTTCTTC. Protein sequence: CASPWGTSGADSYNEQFF. Full variable domain (remainder filled in from reference TRBV7-6 and TRBJ2-1): GAGVSQSPRYKVTKRGQDVALRCDPISGHVSLYWYRQALGQGPEFLTYFNYEAQQDKSGLPNDRFSAERPEGSISTLTIQRTEQRDSAMYRCASPWGTSGADSYNEQFFGPGTRLTVL.

The chain carries TRBV6-5 and TRBJ2-7; D could derive from TRBD1 or TRBD2 (5 bases each). The CDR3 contains 14 residues. The germline CDR1 and CDR2 sequences are MNHEY and SVGAGI. Trimming removed 4 bases at V and 8 bases at J, with 18 bases between. CDR3 sequence reads: CASSSSRDVAKQYF. In DNA, the CDR3 is TGTGCCAGCAGTTCGTCCCGGGACGTGGCCAAGCAGTACTTC.

The chain couples TRBV30 to TRBJ2-7, with 12 bases matching TRBD1. V gave up 2 bases and J gave up 5 bases; unmatched junction bases: 4. The CDR3 covers 14 residues. The germline CDR1 and CDR2 sequences are GTSNPN and SVGIG (reference sequence). The CDR3 sequence: CAWSPGQGADEQYF. The CDR3 nucleotides are TGTGCCTGGAGTCCGGGACAGGGGGCCGACGAGCAGTACTTC.

The J gene is TRBJ2-7, the V gene TRBV19; 8 bases are shared with TRBD1. The CDR3 consists of 13 residues. With V trimmed by 3 bases and J by 5 bases, 3 bases remained unmatched. The germline gives CDR1 LNHDA, CDR2 SQIVND (reference sequence). The CDR3 loop reads CASSIDRGDEQYF. The DNA for the CDR3 is TGTGCCAGTAGTATCGACAGGGGCGACGAGCAGTACTTC.

The V and J genes are TRBV27 and TRBJ2-7; perhaps TRBD1 as D (5 bases). Germline values: CDR1 MNHEY, CDR2 SMNVEV (reference sequence). The CDR3 contains 14 residues. Trimming took 7 bases from V and 3 from J, leaving 16 bases between them. CDR3 sequence (DNA): TGTGCCAGCAATCCTGGGGCCCGCGGCTACGAGCAGTACTTC. Translation gives CASNPGARGYEQYF.

The V call is TRBV9, the J call TRBJ2-3, with 8 bases lining up with TRBD2. Germline CDR1 SGDLS, CDR2 YYNGEE. The V segment lost 8 bases and the J segment 2 bases; nucleotides outside the gene matches: 4. The CDR3 length is 13 residues. The CDR3 region has the DNA TGTGCCAGTCAAGCGGGGGCCACAGATACGCAGTATTTT. This gives the protein CASQAGATDTQYF.

This clone was seen a few times. This chain joins TRBV2 and TRBJ2-3; TRBD2 agrees at 7 bases. The V segment lost 8 bases and the J segment 4 bases; nucleotides outside the gene matches: 9. This CDR3 is built from 14 residues. Per germline, CDR1 SNHLY and CDR2 FYNNEI. DNA of the CDR3: TGTGCCAGCGGGCGGTCTAGCGGAGCAGATACGCAGTATTTT. This translates into CASGRSSGADTQYF.

The V and J genes are TRBV6-1 and TRBJ1-2, with a weak D call TRBD1 (6 bases). CDR1 and CDR2 from the germline V gene are MNHNS and SASEGT. The CDR3 loop spans 14 amino acids. Trimming took 4 bases from V and 2 from J, leaving 11 bases between them. CDR3 region: CASSVSDRNYGYTF. The CDR3 DNA reads as TGTGCCAGCAGTGTGTCGGACAGAAACTATGGCTACACCTTC.

V is TRBV7-8 and J is TRBJ1-1; possible D gene TRBD1, 5 bases. The CDR3 covers 13 residues. Trimming stripped 6 bases from V and 10 bases from J, with 18 bases between. Per germline, CDR1 SGHVS and CDR2 FQNEAQ. CDR3 protein: CASRSDSGGTAFF. In DNA form, the CDR3 reads TGTGCCAGCAGATCCGACAGTGGAGGGACAGCTTTCTTT.

V gene TRBV7-3 combines with J gene TRBJ2-7; D is undetermined. The V end was cut by 5 bases, the J end by 6 bases, with 14 bases between. The V gene's germline CDR1 is SGHTA and CDR2 FQGTGA. This CDR3 is built from 13 residues. Here the CDR3 DNA reads TGTGCCAGCAGCCCCACCCGAACTGGCGAGCAGTACTTC. Translation gives CASSPTRTGEQYF.

CDR3 in DNA: TGTGCCAGCAGTAACCCGGGGCGGACCGGTGTTTACGAGCAGTACTTC. Its protein product is CASSNPGRTGVYEQYF. The chain recombines TRBV6-6 with TRBJ2-7; perhaps D is TRBD1 or TRBD2 (5 bases each). The V gene's germline CDR1 is MNHNY and CDR2 SVGAGI (reference sequence). V was shortened by 5 bases and J by 4 bases, with 21 bases between the two germline ends. The CDR3 extends over 16 amino acids.

The rearrangement links TRBV5-1 to TRBJ1-3; TRBD1 might be the D (5 bases). The germline V gene encodes CDR1 SGHRS and CDR2 YFSETQ. V was trimmed by 4 bases and J by 0 bases, leaving 11 bases between them. There are 15 residues in the CDR3. CDR3: CASSVDGTSGNTIYF. CDR3 DNA sequence: TGCGCCAGCAGCGTAGACGGGACCTCTGGAAACACCATATATTTT.

This clone was recorded a few times. This chain links TRBV6-5 with TRBJ1-6, with D maybe TRBD1 (5 bases). Per the germline V gene, CDR1 is MNHEY and CDR2 is SVGAGI. This CDR3 comprises 15 residues. With 6 bases removed from V and 5 bases from J, the gap between germline ends came to 14 bases. The DNA for the CDR3 is TGTGCCAGCAGCCTGACAGAAATCGATAATTCACCCCTCCACTTT. Amino acid sequence: CASSLTEIDNSPLHF.

The V call is TRBV10-3, the J call TRBJ2-5; weak D call: TRBD2 (6 bases). Trimming removed 6 bases from V and 4 bases from J, with 15 bases in between. The CDR3 is 14 amino acids. Germline V gene sequence: CDR1 ENHRY, CDR2 SYGVKD. DNA for the CDR3: TGTGCCATCAGGGGCCCCGGCGGGGCAGAGACCCAGTACTTC. The encoded protein is CAIRGPGGAETQYF.

This chain links TRBV5-6 with TRBJ2-7; D ambiguous. The CDR3 is 13 residues long. Trimming took 0 bases from V and 3 from J, leaving 7 bases between them. Per the germline V gene, CDR1 is SGHDT and CDR2 is YYEEEE. CDR3 residues: CASSLGGFYEQYF. CDR3 coding DNA: TGTGCCAGCAGCTTGGGCGGATTCTACGAGCAGTACTTC.

This CDR3 is CASARGTSGQETQYF. CDR3 nucleotides: TGCGCCAGCGCTCGGGGGACTAGCGGTCAAGAGACCCAGTACTTC. The V gene is TRBV5-1, the J gene TRBJ2-5; 11 bases map to TRBD2. Germline V CDR1 and CDR2: SGHRS, YFSETQ. This CDR3 is built from 15 residues. The V gene end was trimmed by 7 bases and the J gene end by 2 bases; junction bases not matched to a gene: 7.

This chain joins TRBV5-1 and TRBJ1-4; 7 nucleotides agree with TRBD1. CDR3 size: 16 residues. Trimming removed 0 bases from V and 4 bases from J; junction bases left unmatched: 6. Germline CDR1 and CDR2: SGHRS and YFSETQ. CDR3: CASSLVGAGGNEKLFF. The DNA for the CDR3 is TGCGCCAGCAGCTTGGTCGGGGCAGGGGGTAATGAAAAACTGTTTTTT.

In DNA, the CDR3 is TGTGCCAGCAGTTATTTCCAGGGAACCTACGAGCAGTACTTC. This sequence encodes CASSYFQGTYEQYF. The chain combines TRBV6-5 with TRBJ2-7, with D maybe TRBD1 (5 bases). Germline CDR1 MNHEY, CDR2 SVGAGI. V was cut by 3 bases and J by 2 bases, with 11 bases left in between. The CDR3 has 14 residues.

V usage is TRBV19 and J usage is TRBJ2-7; TRBD2 is a possible D gene (5 bases). The V gene's germline CDR1 is LNHDA and CDR2 SQIVND (reference sequence). Trimming left V 4 bases short and J 3 bases short, with 10 bases between. The length of the CDR3 is 13 residues. This CDR3 is CASSTLTNYEQYF. The CDR3, as DNA: TGTGCCAGTAGTACCCTGACTAACTACGAGCAGTACTTC.

CDR3 sequence reads: CASSGRQITDTQYF. The DNA for the CDR3 is TGCGCCAGCAGCGGGAGACAAATAACAGATACGCAGTATTTT. The chain employs TRBV5-1 and TRBJ2-3, with D possibly TRBD2 on 5 matching bases. This CDR3 has 14 residues. The germline gives CDR1 SGHRS, CDR2 YFSETQ. The V end was cut by 4 bases, the J end by 3 bases, with 12 bases between.

This sequence joins TRBV5-1 and TRBJ2-2; D may be TRBD1 (5 bases). Germline loops: CDR1 SGHRS, CDR2 YFSETQ. This CDR3 is built from 15 residues. V lost 0 bases and J 5 bases, leaving 11 bases between the germline ends. The CDR3 is CASSLDDSMTGELFF. The CDR3 DNA reads TGCGCCAGCAGCTTGGATGACAGTATGACCGGGGAGCTGTTTTTT.

The J gene is TRBJ2-3, the V gene TRBV10-1, with D perhaps matching TRBD1 (5 bases). The V end was cut by 4 bases, the J end by 8 bases, with 7 bases between. CDR3 length: 11 amino acids. CDR1 and CDR2 from the germline V gene are WNHNN and SYGVQD (reference sequence). CDR3 amino acids: CASSGGGTQYF. In DNA, the CDR3 is TGCGCCAGCAGTGGGGGCGGTACGCAGTATTTT.

The chain is built from TRBV6-5 and TRBJ1-1; D gene unclear. This CDR3 spans 15 amino acids. Trimming left V 6 bases short and J 5 bases short, with 19 bases between. Per germline, CDR1 MNHEY and CDR2 SVGAGI. CDR3 residues: CASSPSSLGRTEAFF. The CDR3 DNA follows: TGTGCCAGCAGCCCCTCCTCGTTGGGTAGGACTGAAGCTTTCTTT.

This clone was observed a single time. The chain joins TRBV2 to TRBJ2-2, with 8 bases matching TRBD2. Germline V gene data show CDR1 as SNHLY and CDR2 as FYNNEI. The CDR3 is 16 amino acids. Trimming cost V 5 bases and J 4 bases; bases outside gene matches: 9. The CDR3 DNA follows: TGTGCCAGCAGTTCCATTTCGGCGGGGGGCACCGGGGAGCTGTTTTTT. Translating it yields CASSSISAGGTGELFF.

V usage is TRBV28 and J usage is TRBJ2-7; D is perhaps TRBD2 (7 bases). Trimming shortened V by 5 bases and J by 5 bases, and 28 bases separated the two germline ends. CDR1 is MDHEN, CDR2 SYDVKM, per germline. The CDR3 length is 18 residues. The DNA of the CDR3 is TGTGCCAGCAGTCTTGCGGGGAGTTGGGGCGGGGGCAGGGACGAGCAGTACTTC. This encodes CASSLAGSWGGGRDEQYF.

The chain employs TRBV18 and TRBJ2-1, with a possible D match to TRBD1 (6 bases). The germline gives CDR1 KGHSH, CDR2 LQKENI. Trimming stripped 3 bases from V and 6 bases from J, with 21 bases between. This CDR3 comprises 17 residues. CDR3: CASSPTRTAHGGNEQFF. CDR3 bases: TGTGCCAGCTCACCCACCCGGACAGCTCATGGAGGCAATGAGCAGTTCTTC.